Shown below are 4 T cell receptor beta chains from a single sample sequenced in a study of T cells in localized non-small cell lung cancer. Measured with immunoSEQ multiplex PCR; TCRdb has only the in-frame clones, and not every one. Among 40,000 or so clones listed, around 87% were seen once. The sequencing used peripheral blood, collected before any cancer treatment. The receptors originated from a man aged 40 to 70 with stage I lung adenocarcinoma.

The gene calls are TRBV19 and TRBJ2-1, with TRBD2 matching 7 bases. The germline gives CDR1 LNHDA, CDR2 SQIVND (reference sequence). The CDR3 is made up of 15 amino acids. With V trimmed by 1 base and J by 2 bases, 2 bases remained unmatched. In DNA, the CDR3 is TGTGCCAGTAGTATAGCTAGCGGTGCCTACAATGAGCAGTTCTTC. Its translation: CASSIASGAYNEQFF.

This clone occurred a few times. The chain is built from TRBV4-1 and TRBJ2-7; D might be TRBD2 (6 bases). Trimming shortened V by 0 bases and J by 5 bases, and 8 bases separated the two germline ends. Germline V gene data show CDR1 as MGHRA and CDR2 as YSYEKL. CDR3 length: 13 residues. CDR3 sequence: CASSQDPGDEQYF. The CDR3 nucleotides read TGCGCCAGCAGCCAAGACCCGGGGGACGAGCAGTACTTC.

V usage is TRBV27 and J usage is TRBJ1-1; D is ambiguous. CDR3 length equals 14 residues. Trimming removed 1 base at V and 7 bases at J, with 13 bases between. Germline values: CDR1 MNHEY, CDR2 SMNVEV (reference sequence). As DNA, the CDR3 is TGTGCCAGCAGTTTATTCGCCGGCCCGGGTGAAGCTTTCTTT. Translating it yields CASSLFAGPGEAFF.

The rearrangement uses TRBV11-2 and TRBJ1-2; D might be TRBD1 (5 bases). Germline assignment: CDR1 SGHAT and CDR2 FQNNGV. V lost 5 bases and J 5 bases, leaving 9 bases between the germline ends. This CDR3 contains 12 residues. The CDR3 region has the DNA TGTGCCAGCAGCCCCGAGGGGTATGGCTACACCTTC. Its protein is CASSPEGYGYTF.